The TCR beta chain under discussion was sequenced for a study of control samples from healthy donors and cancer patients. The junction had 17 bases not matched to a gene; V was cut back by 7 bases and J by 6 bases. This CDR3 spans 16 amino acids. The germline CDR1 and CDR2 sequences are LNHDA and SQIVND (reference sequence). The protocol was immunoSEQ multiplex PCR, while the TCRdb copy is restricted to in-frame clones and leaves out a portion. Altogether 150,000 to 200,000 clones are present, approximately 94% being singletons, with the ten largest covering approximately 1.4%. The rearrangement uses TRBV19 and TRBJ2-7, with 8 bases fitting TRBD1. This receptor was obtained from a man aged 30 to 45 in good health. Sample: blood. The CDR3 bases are TGTGCCAGTAAGGGGAAGACAGGGGCGGACTGGGGCGAGCAGTACTTC. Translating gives CASKGKTGADWGEQYF. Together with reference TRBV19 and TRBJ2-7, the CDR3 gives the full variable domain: DGGITQSPKYLFRKEGQNVTLSCEQNLNHDAMYWYRQDPGQGLRLIYYSQIVNDFQKGDIAEGYSVSREKKESFPLTVTSAQKNPTAFYLCASKGKTGADWGEQYFGPGTRLTVT.